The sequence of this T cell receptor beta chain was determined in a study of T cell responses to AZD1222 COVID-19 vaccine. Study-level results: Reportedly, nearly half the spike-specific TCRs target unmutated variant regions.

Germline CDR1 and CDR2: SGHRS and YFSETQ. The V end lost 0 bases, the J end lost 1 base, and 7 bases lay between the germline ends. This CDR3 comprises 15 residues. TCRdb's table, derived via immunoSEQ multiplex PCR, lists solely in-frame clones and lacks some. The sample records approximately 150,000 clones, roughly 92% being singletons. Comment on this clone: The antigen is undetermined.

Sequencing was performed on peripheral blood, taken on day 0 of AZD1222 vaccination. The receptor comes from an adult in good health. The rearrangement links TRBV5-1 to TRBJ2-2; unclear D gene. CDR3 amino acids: CASSLGAQNTGELFF. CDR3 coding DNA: TGCGCCAGCAGCTTGGGGGCCCAGAACACCGGGGAGCTGTTTTTT. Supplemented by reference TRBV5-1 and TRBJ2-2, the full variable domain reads KAGVTQTPRYLIKTRGQQVTLSCSPISGHRSVSWYQQTPGQGLQFLFEYFSETQRNKGNFPGRFSGRQFSNSRSEMNVSTLELGDSALYLCASSLGAQNTGELFFGEGSRLTVL.